What follows are 20 T cell receptor beta chains derived from one specimen sequenced in a study of T cells in Graves' hyperthyroidism and ophthalmopathy. Amplification of TCR beta CDR3 regions was performed using RNA transcripts as template. In the first-round RT-PCR of the TCR CDR3, the HTBI primer set was used. TCRdb redid the calling of the multiplex PCR reads with MiXCR, one entry per CDR3 protein. The table has about 420,000 distinct CDR3 sequences, about 15% seen once; the top ten hold around 7.7%. Sequenced material: blood. These receptors originate from a woman aged 18-30 years with Graves' hyperthyroidism.

This clonotype was observed many times. The J gene is TRBJ2-7, the V gene TRBV15; D is unresolved. The germline V and J ends were trimmed by 3 bases and 4 bases, with 16 bases remaining between them. The germline V gene encodes CDR1 LNHNV and CDR2 YYDKDF (reference sequence). The CDR3 sequence is 15 residues long. The CDR3 loop reads CATSSTARPPYEQYF. CDR3 coding DNA: TGTGCCACCAGCAGCACGGCCAGGCCCCCGTACGAGCAGTACTTC.

This clonotype was observed at least ten times. This chain joins TRBV28 and TRBJ2-3; 7 bases align to TRBD1. The CDR3 contains 15 residues. After removal of 5 bases from V and 2 bases from J, the junction contained 7 bases not matched to a gene. Germline CDR1 is MDHEN and CDR2 is SYDVKM. This chain's CDR3 is CASSPPDRLTDTQYF. In DNA, the CDR3 is TGTGCCAGCAGTCCGCCGGACAGGCTCACAGATACGCAGTATTTT.

This clonotype was seen ten or more times. The rearrangement links TRBV12-3 or TRBV12-4 to TRBJ2-7; D is perhaps TRBD2 (6 bases). The V end lost 5 bases, the J end lost 4 bases, and 30 bases lay between the germline ends. The CDR3 length is 19 residues. The CDR3 DNA reads TGTGCCAGCAGTCCGAGCCGGGACGGGAAGGACCGGGAGCGATACGAGCAGTACTTC. As protein: CASSPSRDGKDRERYEQYF.

This clonotype was recorded many times. The chain couples TRBV10-1 to TRBJ2-1; 7 bases map to TRBD2. This CDR3 is 14 amino acids long. Germline CDR1 and CDR2: WNHNN and SYGVQD (reference sequence). Trimming took 4 bases from V and 3 from J; bases not matched to a gene: 3. The CDR3 coding sequence is TGCGCCAGCAGTGTCCAGCGGGGCTACAATGAGCAGTTCTTC. This gives the protein CASSVQRGYNEQFF.

This clonotype was seen a few times. The V gene is TRBV9, the J gene TRBJ2-1, with D perhaps matching TRBD1 or TRBD2 (5 bases each). CDR1 SGDLS and CDR2 YYNGEE come from the germline V gene. This CDR3 contains 17 residues. Trimming removed 7 bases at V and 0 bases at J, with 20 bases between. The CDR3 DNA follows: TGTGCCAGCGCCCCCGGGGCAGGGCCCAGCTCCTACAATGAGCAGTTCTTC. Protein sequence: CASAPGAGPSSYNEQFF.

This chain uses TRBV27 with TRBJ2-7; D tentatively reads TRBD1 or TRBD2 (5 bases each). This CDR3 has 14 amino acids. Deletions cut 3 bases from V and 4 bases from J, with 13 bases between. In germline, CDR1 is MNHEY, CDR2 SMNVEV (reference sequence). The CDR3 reads CASSFGDPGYEQYF. In DNA form, the CDR3 reads TGTGCCAGCAGTTTTGGGGACCCTGGTTACGAGCAGTACTTC.

The chain links TRBV20-1 to TRBJ1-6; perhaps TRBD1 as D (6 bases). CDR3 length equals 17 residues. With 0 bases removed from V and 5 bases from J, the gap between germline ends came to 17 bases. Germline V gene data show CDR1 as DFQATT and CDR2 as SNEGSKA (reference sequence). CDR3 amino acids: CSARDPTQGYNNSPLHF. DNA for the CDR3: TGCAGTGCTAGAGATCCAACACAGGGTTACAATAATTCACCCCTCCACTTT.

This clonotype was recorded a few times. The junction and the germline gene differ at one end; a read error may be behind it. V is TRBV4-1 and J is TRBJ2-5; D call uncertain. The CDR3 sequence is 15 residues long. CDR1 and CDR2 from the germline V gene are MGHRA and YSYEKL. CDR3 DNA sequence: TGCGCCAGCAGCCACGTCCCCGACCGCCAAGGGACCCAGTACTTC. Amino acid sequence: CASSHVPDRQGTQYF.

This clonotype occurred many times. V gene TRBV7-8 combines with J gene TRBJ2-3; TRBD2 aligns across 13 bases. CDR1 SGHVS and CDR2 FQNEAQ come from the germline V gene. CDR3 length: 16 amino acids. V lost 4 bases to trimming and J lost 2 bases; unmatched junction nucleotides: 3. CDR3 loop: CASSSGTSGVTDTQYF. The DNA for the CDR3 is TGTGCCAGCAGCTCGGGGACTAGCGGGGTCACAGATACGCAGTATTTT.

This clonotype was seen repeatedly, ten times or more. The V and J genes are TRBV5-8 and TRBJ1-2; unclear D gene. V was cut by 5 bases and J by 2 bases, with 16 bases left in between. In germline, CDR1 is SGHTS, CDR2 YDEGEE. The CDR3 has 15 residues. CDR3 protein: CASSQTLAPNYGYTF. The CDR3 bases are TGTGCCAGCAGTCAAACCCTCGCTCCAAACTATGGCTACACCTTC.

This clonotype appeared a few times. The J gene is TRBJ2-3, the V gene TRBV7-6; D is perhaps TRBD1 (6 bases). CDR1 is SGHVS and CDR2 is FNYEAQ in the germline V gene. The CDR3 contains 16 residues. Trimming shortened V by 0 bases and J by 3 bases, and 13 bases separated the two germline ends. The CDR3 reads CASSLARQGLTDTQYF. In nucleotides, the CDR3 is TGTGCCAGCAGCTTAGCGCGGCAGGGGTTAACAGATACGCAGTATTTT.

The table lists this clonotype with many counts. The CDR3, as DNA: TGCAGCGGCGCACGAGGCCAAGAGACCCAGTACTTC. Its translation is CSGARGQETQYF. The chain combines TRBV29-1 with TRBJ2-5; no reliable D call. CDR1 and CDR2 (germline): SQVTM, ANQGSEA. There are 12 residues in the CDR3. The V gene lost 7 bases and the J gene lost 1 base, with 10 bases spanning the gap.

This clonotype was picked up a small number of times. The rearrangement uses TRBV5-1 and TRBJ1-6; no definite D call. Germline V lookup: CDR1 SGHRS, CDR2 YFSETQ. Deletions cut 3 bases from V and 9 bases from J, with 10 bases between. The CDR3 length is 13 residues. This chain's CDR3 is CASSSEVGSPLHF. The DNA of the CDR3 is TGCGCCAGCAGCTCGGAGGTTGGTTCACCCCTCCACTTT. The complete variable domain, with remaining parts taken from reference TRBV5-1 and TRBJ1-6, reads KAGVTQTPRYLIKTRGQQVTLSCSPISGHRSVSWYQQTPGQGLQFLFEYFSETQRNKGNFPGRFSGRQFSNSRSEMNVSTLELGDSALYLCASSSEVGSPLHFGNGTRLTVT.

This clonotype has a count of ten or more. The CDR3 bases are TGCAGCGCCCGGGGACAGGGAGGCGATACGCAGTATTTT. It encodes CSARGQGGDTQYF. The chain employs TRBV29-1 and TRBJ2-3; 9 bases are shared with TRBD1. The V segment lost 7 bases and the J segment 6 bases; nucleotides outside the gene matches: 8. The CDR3 extends over 13 amino acids. CDR1 SQVTM and CDR2 ANQGSEA come from the germline V gene.

The CDR3 loop is CASSSKKPHYGYTF. The CDR3 DNA follows: TGTGCCAGCAGCAGTAAGAAGCCCCACTATGGCTACACCTTC. J is TRBJ1-2 and V is TRBV5-4; D is unresolved. V lost 4 bases and J lost 3, with 13 bases in between. In germline, CDR1 is SGHNT, CDR2 YYREEE (reference sequence). The CDR3 consists of 14 residues.

This clonotype was seen a handful of times. The V gene is TRBV6-5, the J gene TRBJ1-1, with unresolved D. V lost 0 bases and J lost 6, with 14 bases in between. Per the germline V gene, CDR1 is MNHEY and CDR2 is SVGAGI. The CDR3 loop spans 15 amino acids. CDR3 region: CASSYSRAGLAEAFF. Written as DNA, the CDR3 is TGTGCCAGCAGTTACTCAAGAGCGGGCCTCGCTGAAGCTTTCTTT.

The sample holds many counts of this clonotype. V is TRBV18 and J is TRBJ1-5, with D maybe TRBD1 (6 bases). Germline CDR1 is KGHSH and CDR2 is LQKENI. Trimming pared 5 bases from V and 5 bases from J, leaving 19 bases between. The length of the CDR3 is 16 residues. The CDR3 nucleotides read TGTGCCAGCTCAGCCTTCGTGAGTGGGGGCGATCAGCCCCAGCATTTT. This gives the protein CASSAFVSGGDQPQHF. Variable domain in full (rest from reference TRBV18 and TRBJ1-5): NAGVMQNPRHLVRRRGQEARLRCSPMKGHSHVYWYRQLPEEGLKFMVYLQKENIIDESGMPKERFSAEFPKEGPSILRIQQVVRGDSAAYFCASSAFVSGGDQPQHFGDGTRLSIL.

This clonotype came up many times. The chain carries TRBV20-1 and TRBJ2-3, with 8 nucleotides matching TRBD1. The CDR3 length is 18 residues. The germline V gene has CDR1 DFQATT and CDR2 SNEGSKA (reference sequence). Trimming at V came to 2 bases and at J to 2 bases, leaving 15 bases not matched to a gene. The CDR3 DNA reads TGCAGTGCTAGACCCTACACCGGACAGGGTAGGGCCACAGATACGCAGTATTTT. It translates to CSARPYTGQGRATDTQYF.

The rearrangement joins TRBV6-1 to TRBJ1-5; 12 nucleotides align to TRBD1. Trimming removed 4 bases from V and 5 bases from J; junction bases left unmatched: 3. This CDR3 is built from 15 residues. CDR1 and CDR2 (germline): MNHNS, SASEGT. In DNA form, the CDR3 reads TGTGCCAGCAGTGCCGGGACAGGGGGCTATCAGCCCCAGCATTTT. It yields the protein CASSAGTGGYQPQHF.

This clonotype was counted at least ten times. The CDR3 nucleotides are TGTGCCAGCAGCCAGAGGGCCCAAGGGGGCGGAGGCACAGATACGCAGTATTTT. Translating it yields CASSQRAQGGGGTDTQYF. The rearrangement uses TRBV3-1 and TRBJ2-3, with 7 positions matching TRBD1. The V gene end was trimmed by 3 bases and the J gene end by 1 base; junction bases not matched to a gene: 13. Germline CDR1 LGHDT, CDR2 YNNKEL (reference sequence). The CDR3 spans 18 residues.